This record looks at one T cell receptor (beta chain) sequence and its context. TCRdb re-processed the PCR reads through MiXCR. The sample holds around 34,000 clones, over 15% seen once. The record originates from a study of metastatic and nonmetastatic thyroid tumors. The CDR3 is 15 residues long. Germline-derived CDR1 and CDR2 are SGHNT and YENEEA. J gave up 4 bases and V 5 bases, and 7 bases lay outside the gene matches. Patients underwent thyroid surgery, and none had received any treatment before it. Specimen: blood. This receptor was taken from a female donor with papillary thyroid cancer or a benign thyroid nodule (not recorded which). Some clones in this sample may be carry-over from other donors' samples. The chain employs TRBV11-3 and TRBJ2-2; 7 bases are shared with TRBD1. CDR3 nucleotide sequence: TGTGCCAGCAGCCCAAGGACAGGCTCCACCGGGGAGCTGTTTTTT. Amino acid sequence: CASSPRTGSTGELFF.